Listed below are T cell receptor beta chains from one sample, sequenced in a study of early T cells in non-severe SARS-CoV-2 infection. TCRdb redid the calling of the 5' RACE reads with MiXCR, one entry per CDR3 protein. The sample consists of more than 65,000 distinct CDR3 sequences, around 13% of them appearing once. The sample was whole blood. The receptors come from an adult who was a healthcare worker with PCR-confirmed SARS-CoV-2 infection or an uninfected control (not recorded which). CDR3s include the opening cysteine and the closing phenylalanine or tryptophan. A D gene is named only where the DNA matches it firmly. Only part of the rows carry a size: once, few, many, or a class if the clone is expanded.

d_call clone_size j_call v_call cdr3_nt cdr3_aa
. many TRBJ1-2 TRBV10-3 TGTGCCATCAGTCCCGGGACGACTGGCTACACCTTC CAISPGTTGYTF
TRBD2 many TRBJ2-5 TRBV7-6 TGTGCCAGCAGCTTAACTAGCGGGATACAAGAGACCCAGTACTTC CASSLTSGIQETQYF
. . TRBJ1-4 TRBV4-2 TGTGCCAGCAGCCAAGGACACTCCGGGGGTGAAAAACTGTTTTTT CASSQGHSGGEKLFF
TRBD2 many TRBJ2-5 TRBV4-1 TGCGCCAGCAGCCAATTGCTAGCGGGAGGGATGGAGACCCAGTACTTC CASSQLLAGGMETQYF
. many TRBJ2-1 TRBV12-3/TRBV12-4 TGTGCCAGCAGGCAGACCGGGCCCGTCTACAATGAGCAGTTCTTC CASRQTGPVYNEQFF
. many TRBJ1-1 TRBV27 TGTGCCAGCAGTTTAGACCCGGGCACTGAAGCTTTCTTT CASSLDPGTEAFF
TRBD2 few TRBJ2-5 TRBV7-9 TGTGCCAGCAGCTTAGAAGCGGGGAAAGAGACCCAGTACTTC CASSLEAGKETQYF
. . TRBJ1-4 TRBV7-2 TGTGCCAGCAGCTTTGGGCGAGCTAATGAAAAACTGTTTTTT CASSFGRANEKLFF
TRBD1 many TRBJ2-3 TRBV7-3 TGTGCCAGCAGCCCACTGGGACAGACTAGCACAGATACGCAGTATTTT CASSPLGQTSTDTQYF
TRBD2 many TRBJ2-2 TRBV19 TGTGCCACCCCGGGACTAGCGGGCACCGGGGAGCTGTTTTTT CATPGLAGTGELFF
. many TRBJ1-2 TRBV10-3 TGTGCCATCAGTATACAACAGACCTCTGGCTATGGCTACACCTTC CAISIQQTSGYGYTF
. . TRBJ2-6 TRBV2 TGTGCCAGCAGTTTAACGGTTGGGGCCAACGTCCTGACTTTC CASSLTVGANVLTF
. . TRBJ1-2 TRBV7-2 TGTGCCAGCAGCTTTGACAGGAGAACTAACTATGGCTACACCTTC CASSFDRRTNYGYTF
TRBD2 once TRBJ2-2 TRBV5-1 TGCGCCAGCAGCTCCTTAGCGGGAGGGAACACCGGGGAGCTGTTTTTT CASSSLAGGNTGELFF
TRBD2 . TRBJ2-5 TRBV10-3 TGTGCCATCAGAGGACTAGAAGAGACCCAGTACTTC CAIRGLEETQYF
. . TRBJ2-5 TRBV23-1 TGCGCCAGCAGTCAGAGGGGGTTCCAAGAGACCCAGTACTTC CASSQRGFQETQYF
. many TRBJ2-3 TRBV6-2/TRBV6-3 TGTGCCAGCAGTTCGGGTTTTTCAGATACGCAGTATTTT CASSSGFSDTQYF
. . TRBJ1-2 TRBV21-1 TGTGCCAGCAGCAAAGGACAGGGATTGAATGGCTACACCTTC CASSKGQGLNGYTF
. many TRBJ1-5 TRBV5-1 TGCGCCAGCAGCTCCCCGGCGGCACCTAATCAGCCCCAGCATTTT CASSSPAAPNQPQHF
. many TRBJ2-1 TRBV20-1 TGCAGTGCTAGAGAGTGGGACAAGAGCTCCTACAATGAGCAGTTCTTC CSAREWDKSSYNEQFF
TRBD2 many TRBJ2-2 TRBV6-1 TGTGCCAGCAGTGTGCTAGCGGGCGCGAACACCGGGGAGCTGTTTTTT CASSVLAGANTGELFF
. few TRBJ2-7 TRBV5-6 TGTGCCAGCAGTCGACGGGGTTTATACGAGCAGTACTTC CASSRRGLYEQYF
. many TRBJ2-2 TRBV29-1 TGCATCGGAGGGAACACCGGGGAGCTGTTTTTT CIGGNTGELFF
. . TRBJ2-7 TRBV29-1 TGCAGCGTGGACACAGGGAAGGCCGAGCGGTACTTC CSVDTGKAERYF
. many TRBJ2-7 TRBV27 TGTGCCAGCAGTTTCGGGAGTAGCTCCTACGAGCAGTACTTC CASSFGSSSYEQYF
. few TRBJ1-2 TRBV11-2 TGTGCCAGCAGCTTAGACAGGCCGGCCATATATGGCTACACCTTC CASSLDRPAIYGYTF
TRBD1 many TRBJ2-2 TRBV29-1 TGCAGCGGCCGGACAGGTCCGGACAACACCGGGGAGCTGTTTTTT CSGRTGPDNTGELFF